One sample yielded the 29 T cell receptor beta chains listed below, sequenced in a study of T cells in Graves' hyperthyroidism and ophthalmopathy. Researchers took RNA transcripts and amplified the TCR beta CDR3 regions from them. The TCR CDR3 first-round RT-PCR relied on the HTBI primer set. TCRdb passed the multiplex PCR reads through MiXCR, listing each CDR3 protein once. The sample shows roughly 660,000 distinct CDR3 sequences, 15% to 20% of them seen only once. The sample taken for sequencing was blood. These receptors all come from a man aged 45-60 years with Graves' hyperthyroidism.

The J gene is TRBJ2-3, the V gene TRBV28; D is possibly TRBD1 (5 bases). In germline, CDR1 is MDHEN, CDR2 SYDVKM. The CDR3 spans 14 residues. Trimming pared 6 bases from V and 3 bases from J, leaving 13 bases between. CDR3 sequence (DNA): TGTGCCAGCAGCCAGGGTATTAGGACAGATACGCAGTATTTT. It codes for CASSQGIRTDTQYF.

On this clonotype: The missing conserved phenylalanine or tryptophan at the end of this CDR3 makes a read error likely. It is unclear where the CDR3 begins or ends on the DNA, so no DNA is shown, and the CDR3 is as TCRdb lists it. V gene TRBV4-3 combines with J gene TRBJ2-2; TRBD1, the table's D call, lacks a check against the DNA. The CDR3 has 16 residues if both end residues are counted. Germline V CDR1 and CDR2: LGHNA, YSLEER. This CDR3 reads CASSQGTGGNPGELSL.

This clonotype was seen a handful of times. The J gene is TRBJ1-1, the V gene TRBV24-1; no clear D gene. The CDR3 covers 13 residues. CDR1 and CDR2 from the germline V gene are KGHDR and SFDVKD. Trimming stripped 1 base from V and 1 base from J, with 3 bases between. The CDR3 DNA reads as TGTGCCACCAGTGATTTCCAGAACACTGAAGCTTTCTTT. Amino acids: CATSDFQNTEAFF.

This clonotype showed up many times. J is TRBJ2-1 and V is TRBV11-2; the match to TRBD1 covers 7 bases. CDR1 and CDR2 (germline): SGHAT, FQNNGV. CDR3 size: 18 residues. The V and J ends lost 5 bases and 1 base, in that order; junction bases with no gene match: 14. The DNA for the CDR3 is TGTGCCAGCAGCCCCTCATTCTCCGGGACAGTGTCCTACAATGAGCAGTTCTTC. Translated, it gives CASSPSFSGTVSYNEQFF.

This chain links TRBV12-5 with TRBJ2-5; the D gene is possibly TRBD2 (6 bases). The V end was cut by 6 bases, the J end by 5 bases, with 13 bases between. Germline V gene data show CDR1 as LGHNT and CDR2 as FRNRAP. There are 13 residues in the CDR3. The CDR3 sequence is CASGPGGGETQYF. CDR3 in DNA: TGTGCTAGTGGCCCCGGGGGTGGGGAGACCCAGTACTTC.

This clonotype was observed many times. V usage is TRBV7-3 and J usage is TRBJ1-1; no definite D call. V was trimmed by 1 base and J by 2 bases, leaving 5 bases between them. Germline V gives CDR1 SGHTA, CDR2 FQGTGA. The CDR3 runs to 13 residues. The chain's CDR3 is CASSLNGNTEAFF. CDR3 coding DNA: TGTGCCAGCAGCTTAAACGGTAACACTGAAGCTTTCTTT. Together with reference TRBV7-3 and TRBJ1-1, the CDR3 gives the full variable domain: GAGVSQTPSNKVTEKGKYVELRCDPISGHTALYWYRQSLGQGPEFLIYFQGTGAADDSGLPNDRFFAVRPEGSVSTLKIQRTERGDSAVYLCASSLNGNTEAFFGQGTRLTVV.

CDR3 coding DNA: TGCGCCAGCAGCCAAGATAAATCTACAGGGGAATTAAATTCACCCCTCCACTTT. Translating it yields CASSQDKSTGELNSPLHF. The gene calls are TRBV4-1 and TRBJ1-6, with 7 positions matching TRBD1. This CDR3 is built from 18 residues. CDR1 and CDR2 from the germline V gene are MGHRA and YSYEKL. V shed 0 bases, J shed 7 bases, and the junction held 12 bases outside the gene matches.

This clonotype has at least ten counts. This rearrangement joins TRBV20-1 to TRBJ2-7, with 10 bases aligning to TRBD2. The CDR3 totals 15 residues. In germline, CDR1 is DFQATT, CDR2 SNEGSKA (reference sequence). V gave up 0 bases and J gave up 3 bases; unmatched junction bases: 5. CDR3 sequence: CSARDPTSGNYEQYF. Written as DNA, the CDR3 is TGCAGTGCTAGAGATCCCACTAGCGGGAACTACGAGCAGTACTTC.

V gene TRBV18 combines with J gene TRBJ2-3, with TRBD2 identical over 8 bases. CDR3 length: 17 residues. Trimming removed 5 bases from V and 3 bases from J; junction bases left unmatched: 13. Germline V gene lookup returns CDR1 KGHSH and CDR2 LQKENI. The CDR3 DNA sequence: TGTGCCAGCTCAGCCGCCCTATCGGGAGGGCCAACAGATACGCAGTATTTT. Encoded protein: CASSAALSGGPTDTQYF.

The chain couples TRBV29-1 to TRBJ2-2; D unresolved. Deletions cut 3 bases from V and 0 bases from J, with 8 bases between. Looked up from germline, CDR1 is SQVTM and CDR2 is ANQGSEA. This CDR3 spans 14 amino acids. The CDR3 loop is CSVEANANTGELFF. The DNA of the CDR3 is TGCAGCGTTGAGGCCAACGCGAACACCGGGGAGCTGTTTTTT.

CDR3 loop: CAIRPSGTGAYEQYF. CDR3 nucleotide sequence: TGTGCCATCAGACCCAGCGGGACAGGGGCCTACGAGCAGTACTTC. V is TRBV10-3 and J is TRBJ2-7; 10 nucleotides agree with TRBD1. The V gene's germline CDR1 is ENHRY and CDR2 SYGVKD. V gave up 6 bases and J gave up 2 bases; unmatched junction bases: 7. This CDR3 contains 15 residues.

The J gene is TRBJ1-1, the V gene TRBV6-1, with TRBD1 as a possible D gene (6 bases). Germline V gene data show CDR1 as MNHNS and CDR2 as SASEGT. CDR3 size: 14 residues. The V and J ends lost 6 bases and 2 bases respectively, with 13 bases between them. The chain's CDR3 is CASRRQVHNTEAFF. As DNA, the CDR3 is TGTGCCAGCAGACGACAGGTCCATAACACTGAAGCTTTCTTT.

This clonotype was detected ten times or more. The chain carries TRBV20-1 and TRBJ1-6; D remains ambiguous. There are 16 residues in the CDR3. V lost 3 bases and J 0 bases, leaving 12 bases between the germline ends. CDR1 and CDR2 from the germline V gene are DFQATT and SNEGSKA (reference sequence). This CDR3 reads CSASSGSSSYNSPLHF. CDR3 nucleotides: TGCAGTGCTAGTTCTGGCAGTAGCTCCTATAATTCACCCCTCCACTTT.

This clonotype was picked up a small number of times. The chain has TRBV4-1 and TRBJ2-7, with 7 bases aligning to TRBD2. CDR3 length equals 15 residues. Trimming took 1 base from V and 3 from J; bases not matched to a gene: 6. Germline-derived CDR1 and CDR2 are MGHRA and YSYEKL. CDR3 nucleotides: TGCGCCAGCAGCCAAGGACCGGGACTACACTACGAGCAGTACTTC. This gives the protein CASSQGPGLHYEQYF.

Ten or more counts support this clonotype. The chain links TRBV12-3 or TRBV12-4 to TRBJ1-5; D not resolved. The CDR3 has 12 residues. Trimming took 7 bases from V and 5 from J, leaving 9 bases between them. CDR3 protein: CASKAGYQPQHF. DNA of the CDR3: TGTGCCAGCAAAGCGGGGTATCAGCCCCAGCATTTT.

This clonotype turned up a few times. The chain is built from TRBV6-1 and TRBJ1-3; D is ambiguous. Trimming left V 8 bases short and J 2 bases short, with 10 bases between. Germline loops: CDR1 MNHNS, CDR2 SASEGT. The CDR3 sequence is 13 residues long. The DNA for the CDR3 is TGTGCCAGCTGTCGACCTACTGGAAACACCATATATTTT. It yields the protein CASCRPTGNTIYF.

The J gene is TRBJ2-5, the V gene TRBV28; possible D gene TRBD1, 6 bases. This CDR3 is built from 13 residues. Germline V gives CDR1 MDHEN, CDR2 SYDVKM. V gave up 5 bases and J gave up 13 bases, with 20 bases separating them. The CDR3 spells CASSGRTVSRRYF. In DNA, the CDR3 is TGTGCCAGCAGTGGAAGGACAGTATCTCGGAGGTACTTC. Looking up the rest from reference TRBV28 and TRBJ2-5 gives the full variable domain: DVKVTQSSRYLVKRTGEKVFLECVQDMDHENMFWYRQDPGLGLRLIYFSYDVKMKEKGDIPEGYSVSREKKERFSLILESASTNQTSMYLCASSGRTVSRRYFGPGTRLLVL.

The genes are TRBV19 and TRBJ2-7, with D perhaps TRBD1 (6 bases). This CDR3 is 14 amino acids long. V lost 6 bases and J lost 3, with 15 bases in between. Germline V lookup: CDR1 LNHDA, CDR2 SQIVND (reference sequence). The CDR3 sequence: CASSRDIDYYEQYF. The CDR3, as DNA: TGTGCCAGTAGCCGGGACATTGACTACTACGAGCAGTACTTC.

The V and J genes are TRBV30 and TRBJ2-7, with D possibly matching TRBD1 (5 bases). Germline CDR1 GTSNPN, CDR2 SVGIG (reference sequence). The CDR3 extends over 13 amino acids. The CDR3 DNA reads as TGTGTCTCCAGTGCAGGGCACTCCTACGAGCAGTACTTC. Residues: CVSSAGHSYEQYF.

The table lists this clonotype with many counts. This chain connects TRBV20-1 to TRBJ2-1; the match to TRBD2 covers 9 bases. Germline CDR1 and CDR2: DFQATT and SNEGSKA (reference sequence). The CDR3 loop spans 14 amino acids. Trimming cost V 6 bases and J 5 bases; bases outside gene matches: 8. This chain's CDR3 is CSAVGLAPDNEQFF. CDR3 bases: TGCAGTGCAGTAGGACTAGCGCCGGACAATGAGCAGTTCTTC.

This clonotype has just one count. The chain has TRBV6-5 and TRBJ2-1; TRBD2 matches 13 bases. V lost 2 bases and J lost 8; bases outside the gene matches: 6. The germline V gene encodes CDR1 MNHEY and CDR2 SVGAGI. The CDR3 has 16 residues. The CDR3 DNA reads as TGTGCCAGCAGTTACGCCCGGACTAGCGGGAGCGATGAGCAGTTCTTC. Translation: CASSYARTSGSDEQFF.

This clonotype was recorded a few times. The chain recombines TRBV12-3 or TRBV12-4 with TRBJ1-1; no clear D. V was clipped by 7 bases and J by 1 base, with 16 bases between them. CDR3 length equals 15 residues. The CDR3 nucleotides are TGTGCCAGCAATCCGACCCCACTGGGGAACACTGAAGCTTTCTTT. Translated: CASNPTPLGNTEAFF.

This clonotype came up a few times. CDR3 bases: TGTGCCAGCTCACCAGGACAGGGAATCGTGAACACTGAAGCTTTCTTT. Translating it yields CASSPGQGIVNTEAFF. The J gene is TRBJ1-1, the V gene TRBV18; 8 nucleotides agree with TRBD1. Germline CDR1 is KGHSH and CDR2 is LQKENI. The CDR3 runs 16 residues. V shed 2 bases and J 0 bases; nucleotides not matched to a gene: 5.

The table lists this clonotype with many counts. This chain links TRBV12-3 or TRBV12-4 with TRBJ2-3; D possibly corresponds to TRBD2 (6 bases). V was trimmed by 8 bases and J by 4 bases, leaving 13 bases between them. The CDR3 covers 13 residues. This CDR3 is CASGGVWADTQYF. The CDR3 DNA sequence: TGTGCCAGCGGAGGGGTATGGGCAGATACGCAGTATTTT.

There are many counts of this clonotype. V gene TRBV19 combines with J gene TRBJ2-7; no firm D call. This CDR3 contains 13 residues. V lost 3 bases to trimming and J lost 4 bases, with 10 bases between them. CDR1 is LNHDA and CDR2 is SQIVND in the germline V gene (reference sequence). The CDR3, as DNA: TGTGCCAGTAGTATGAAACAGCCATACGAGCAGTACTTC. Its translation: CASSMKQPYEQYF.

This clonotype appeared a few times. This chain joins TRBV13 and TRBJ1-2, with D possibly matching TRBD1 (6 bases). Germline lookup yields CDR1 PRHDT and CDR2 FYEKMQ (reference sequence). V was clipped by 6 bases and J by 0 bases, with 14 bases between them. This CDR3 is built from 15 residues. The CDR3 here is CASRPTGLTNYGYTF. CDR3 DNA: TGTGCCAGCAGACCCACAGGGCTAACTAACTATGGCTACACCTTC.

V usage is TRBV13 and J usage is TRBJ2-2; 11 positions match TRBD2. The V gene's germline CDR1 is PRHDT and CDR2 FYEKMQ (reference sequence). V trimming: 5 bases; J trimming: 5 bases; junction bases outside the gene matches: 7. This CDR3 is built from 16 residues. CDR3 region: CASSLNSGRDTGELFF. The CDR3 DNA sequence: TGTGCCAGCAGCCTCAATAGCGGGAGGGATACCGGGGAGCTGTTTTTT.

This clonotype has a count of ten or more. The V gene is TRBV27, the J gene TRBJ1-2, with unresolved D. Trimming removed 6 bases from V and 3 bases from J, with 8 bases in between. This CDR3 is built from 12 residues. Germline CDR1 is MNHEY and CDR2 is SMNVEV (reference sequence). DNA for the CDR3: TGTGCCAGCAGAGGAAATCACTATGGCTACACCTTC. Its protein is CASRGNHYGYTF.

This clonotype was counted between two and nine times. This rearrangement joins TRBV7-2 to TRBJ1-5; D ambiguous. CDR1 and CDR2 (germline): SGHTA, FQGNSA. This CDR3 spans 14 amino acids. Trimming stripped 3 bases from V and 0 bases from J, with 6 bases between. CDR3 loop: CASSFYNSNQPQHF. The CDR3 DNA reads TGTGCCAGCAGCTTTTATAATAGCAATCAGCCCCAGCATTTT.